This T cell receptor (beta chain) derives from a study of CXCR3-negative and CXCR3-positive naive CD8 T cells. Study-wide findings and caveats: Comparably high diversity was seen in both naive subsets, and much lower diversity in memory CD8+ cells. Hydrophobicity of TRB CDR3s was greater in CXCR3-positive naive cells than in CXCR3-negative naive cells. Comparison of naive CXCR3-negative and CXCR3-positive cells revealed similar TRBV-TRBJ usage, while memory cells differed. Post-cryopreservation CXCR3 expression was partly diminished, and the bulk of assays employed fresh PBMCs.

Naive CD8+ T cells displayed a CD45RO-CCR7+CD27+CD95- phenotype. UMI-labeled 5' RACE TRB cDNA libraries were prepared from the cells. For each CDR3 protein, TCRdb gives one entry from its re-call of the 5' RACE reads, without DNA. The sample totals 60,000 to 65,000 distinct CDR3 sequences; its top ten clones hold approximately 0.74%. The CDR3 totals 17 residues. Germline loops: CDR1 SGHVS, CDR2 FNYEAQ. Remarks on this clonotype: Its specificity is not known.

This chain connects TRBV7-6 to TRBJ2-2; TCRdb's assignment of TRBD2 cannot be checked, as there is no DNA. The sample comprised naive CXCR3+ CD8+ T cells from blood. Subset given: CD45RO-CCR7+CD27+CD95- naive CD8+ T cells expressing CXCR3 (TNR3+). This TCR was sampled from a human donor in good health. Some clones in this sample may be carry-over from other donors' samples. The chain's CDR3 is CASSLEQGAGVSGELFF.